These 19 T cell receptor beta chains share one sample of origin, sequenced in a study of cytomegalovirus exposure and HLA in healthy donors. PCR involved 60 Vbeta and 13 Jbeta primers. TCRdb's table, derived via immunoSEQ multiplex PCR, lists solely in-frame clones and lacks some. The sample yields under 70,000 clones, approximately 90% seen once. Sample: PBMCs. These TCRs come from a woman in her 30s in good health and CMV-seronegative.

This clone was picked up a small number of times. The CDR3 loop reads CASSYTLGGRDEAFF. DNA of the CDR3: TGTGCCAGCAGTTACACCCTAGGGGGGAGGGACGAAGCTTTCTTT. J is TRBJ1-1 and V is TRBV6-5; a weak D match, TRBD1 (6 bases). Germline assignment: CDR1 MNHEY and CDR2 SVGAGI. The V gene lost 2 bases and the J gene lost 8 bases, with 18 bases spanning the gap. CDR3 size: 15 residues.

This clone was counted a single time. The chain joins TRBV2 to TRBJ2-1; tentative D call: TRBD2 (6 bases). Between the trimmed V and J ends, which lost 6 bases and 2 bases, there was a span of 14 bases. CDR1 and CDR2 from the germline V gene are SNHLY and FYNNEI. There are 15 residues in the CDR3. The CDR3 spells CASSVRLGAYNEQFF. CDR3 sequence (DNA): TGTGCCAGCAGCGTCAGACTAGGCGCCTACAATGAGCAGTTCTTC.

The chain combines TRBV5-1 with TRBJ2-7; TRBD2 might be the D (6 bases). Per the germline V gene, CDR1 is SGHRS and CDR2 is YFSETQ. Trimming shortened V by 4 bases and J by 3 bases, and 14 bases separated the two germline ends. CDR3 size: 14 residues. The CDR3 nucleotides read TGCGCCAGCAGCCCGGGACTGACCGGCTACGAGCAGTACTTC. As protein: CASSPGLTGYEQYF. Drawing the rest from reference TRBV5-1 and TRBJ2-7, the complete variable domain is KAGVTQTPRYLIKTRGQQVTLSCSPISGHRSVSWYQQTPGQGLQFLFEYFSETQRNKGNFPGRFSGRQFSNSRSEMNVSTLELGDSALYLCASSPGLTGYEQYFGPGTRLTVT.

The chain employs TRBV28 and TRBJ1-1; 8 bases are shared with TRBD1. The CDR3 has 16 amino acids. Per the germline V gene, CDR1 is MDHEN and CDR2 is SYDVKM. Trimming cost V 6 bases and J 3 bases; bases outside gene matches: 12. CDR3 sequence reads: CASRDAAGGVYTEAFF. The CDR3 nucleotides read TGTGCCAGCAGGGATGCCGCAGGGGGCGTGTACACTGAAGCTTTCTTT.

V usage is TRBV5-1 and J usage is TRBJ2-5; the match to TRBD2 covers 13 bases. Trimming removed 4 bases from V and 6 bases from J; junction bases left unmatched: 9. CDR1 is SGHRS and CDR2 is YFSETQ in the germline V gene. The CDR3 spans 16 residues. The CDR3 loop is CASSPRTSGSPKTQYF. In DNA form, the CDR3 reads TGCGCCAGCAGCCCCCGGACTAGCGGGAGTCCGAAGACCCAGTACTTC.

The J gene is TRBJ1-1, the V gene TRBV19, with TRBD1 as a possible D gene (5 bases). Trimming took off 0 bases at V and 1 base at J, with 12 bases between the two ends. CDR1 LNHDA and CDR2 SQIVND come from the germline V gene (reference sequence). The CDR3 extends over 16 amino acids. The CDR3, as DNA: TGTGCCAGTAGTATAGATTCAGGGAGGAAGAACACTGAAGCTTTCTTT. The encoded protein is CASSIDSGRKNTEAFF.

The V call is TRBV6-5, the J call TRBJ1-5; D is possibly TRBD1 (5 bases). CDR3 length: 15 residues. Germline CDR1 MNHEY, CDR2 SVGAGI. Trimming stripped 4 bases from V and 2 bases from J, with 12 bases between. Here the CDR3 DNA reads TGTGCCAGCAGTTTACAGTGGGGGGGCAATCAGCCCCAGCATTTT. Translation gives CASSLQWGGNQPQHF.

The chain carries TRBV28 and TRBJ1-1, with D tentatively TRBD1 (6 bases). This CDR3 comprises 13 residues. V was cut by 8 bases and J by 1 base, with 11 bases left in between. The germline gives CDR1 MDHEN, CDR2 SYDVKM. The CDR3 DNA follows: TGTGCCAGCGGTCCGGGACAGAACACTGAAGCTTTCTTT. Its translation: CASGPGQNTEAFF.

The V and J genes are TRBV6-4 and TRBJ2-3; possibly TRBD1 for D (5 bases). V shed 0 bases and J shed 1 base, with 8 bases lying between them. The CDR3 covers 15 residues. Germline V CDR1 and CDR2: MRHNA, SNTAGT. This chain's CDR3 is CASSDSLGGTDTQYF. As DNA, the CDR3 is TGTGCCAGCAGTGACTCGCTAGGGGGCACAGATACGCAGTATTTT.

This clone was recorded only once. The gene calls are TRBV6-1 and TRBJ2-5; D unresolved. The germline V gene encodes CDR1 MNHNS and CDR2 SASEGT. Trimming took 6 bases from V and 6 from J, leaving 8 bases between them. The CDR3 is 11 amino acids. As DNA, the CDR3 is TGTGCCAGCAGGGTGCGGCAGACCCAGTACTTC. This sequence encodes CASRVRQTQYF.

The chain employs TRBV18 and TRBJ2-7; 8 bases map to TRBD2. This CDR3 spans 14 amino acids. Per germline, CDR1 KGHSH and CDR2 LQKENI. V lost 5 bases to trimming and J lost 4 bases; unmatched junction nucleotides: 7. The CDR3, as DNA: TGTGCCAGCTCAAACGGGGGGGCCTTGTACGAGCAGTACTTC. This codes for CASSNGGALYEQYF.

The CDR3 nucleotides read TGTGCCAGCAGTTACTCTTATTCCGCGGACAAAAACATTCAGTACTTC. Its protein product is CASSYSYSADKNIQYF. The chain uses TRBV6-6 and TRBJ2-4, with unresolved D. Deletions cut 0 bases from V and 3 bases from J, with 12 bases between. CDR3 length equals 16 residues. The V gene's germline CDR1 is MNHNY and CDR2 SVGAGI (reference sequence).

The chain joins TRBV2 to TRBJ2-7, with 13 bases identical to TRBD2. The J segment lost 4 bases and the V segment lost 10 bases, leaving 13 bases of the junction unmatched. The CDR3 is 16 amino acids. The germline gives CDR1 SNHLY, CDR2 FYNNEI. CDR3 sequence reads: CAIKIGLAGARYEQYF. CDR3 DNA: TGTGCCATCAAAATCGGACTAGCGGGAGCTCGGTACGAGCAGTACTTC.

This chain uses TRBV14 with TRBJ1-2; 9 bases line up with TRBD1. Per germline, CDR1 SGHDN and CDR2 FVKESK. Trimming took 3 bases from V and 8 from J; bases not matched to a gene: 10. This CDR3 is built from 15 residues. The CDR3 bases are TGTGCCAGCAGCCAGGGCGGGACAGGGCTGCGGGGCTACACCTTC. Translation gives CASSQGGTGLRGYTF.

The J gene is TRBJ2-1, the V gene TRBV5-1; D is uncertain. V was shortened by 4 bases and J by 1 base, with 3 bases between the two germline ends. The germline gives CDR1 SGHRS, CDR2 YFSETQ. The CDR3 consists of 12 residues. The CDR3: CASSQSYNEQFF. The CDR3 DNA reads as TGCGCCAGCAGCCAGTCCTACAATGAGCAGTTCTTC.

The CDR3 reads CASSLNLAGGTYEQYF. DNA for the CDR3: TGTGCCAGCAGCTTGAATCTAGCGGGAGGGACTTACGAGCAGTACTTC. The chain couples TRBV5-6 to TRBJ2-7; TRBD2 matches 12 bases. Germline values: CDR1 SGHDT, CDR2 YYEEEE. The CDR3 length is 16 residues. J was trimmed by 4 bases and V by 1 base; bases with no gene match: 6.

This rearrangement joins TRBV18 to TRBJ1-5, with D possibly matching TRBD1 (6 bases). The V end was cut by 8 bases, the J end by 5 bases, with 13 bases between. This CDR3 contains 13 residues. Germline CDR1 is KGHSH and CDR2 is LQKENI. CDR3 nucleotides: TGTGCCAGCGGGCAGGGGCAGGATCAGCCCCAGCATTTT. Protein sequence: CASGQGQDQPQHF.

This chain links TRBV28 with TRBJ2-1, with D uncertain. Germline-derived CDR1 and CDR2 are MDHEN and SYDVKM. The ends were cut back, 3 bases at V and 6 bases at J, with 15 bases in the middle. The CDR3 covers 15 residues. The DNA for the CDR3 is TGTGCCAGCAGTTTCTTTCGGGTAATCAGCAATGAGCAGTTCTTC. Translation: CASSFFRVISNEQFF.

The J gene is TRBJ1-1, the V gene TRBV27, with D hard to call. The germline V gene has CDR1 MNHEY and CDR2 SMNVEV (reference sequence). The length of the CDR3 is 15 residues. Trimming shortened V by 1 base and J by 0 bases, and 9 bases separated the two germline ends. CDR3 in amino acids: CASSLLGSVNTEAFF. CDR3 DNA sequence: TGTGCCAGCAGTTTATTGGGCAGTGTGAACACTGAAGCTTTCTTT.